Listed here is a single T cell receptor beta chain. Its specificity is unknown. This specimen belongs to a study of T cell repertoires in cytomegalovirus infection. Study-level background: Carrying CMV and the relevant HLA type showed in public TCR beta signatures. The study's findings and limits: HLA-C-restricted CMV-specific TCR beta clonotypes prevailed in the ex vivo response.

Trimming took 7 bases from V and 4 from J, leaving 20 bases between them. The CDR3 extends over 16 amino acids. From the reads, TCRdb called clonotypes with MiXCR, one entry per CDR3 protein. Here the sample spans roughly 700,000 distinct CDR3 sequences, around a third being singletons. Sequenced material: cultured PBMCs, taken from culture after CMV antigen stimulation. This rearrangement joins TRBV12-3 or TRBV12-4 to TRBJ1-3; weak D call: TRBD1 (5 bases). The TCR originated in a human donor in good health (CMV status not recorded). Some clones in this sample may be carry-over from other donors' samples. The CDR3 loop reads CASKKSGTRGGNTIYF. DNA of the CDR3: TGTGCCAGCAAAAAATCCGGGACCCGGGGCGGAAACACCATATATTTT.